The T cell receptor beta chain under discussion was sequenced for a study of T-cell reconstitution after alpha-beta-depleted transplantation in children. This clonotype was seen repeatedly, ten times or more. Preparation of the TCRbeta library used unique molecular identifiers. Each CDR3 protein gets one entry after TCRdb re-called the PCR reads with MiXCR. The data contain approximately 640,000 distinct CDR3 sequences, roughly 17% of them singletons. The CDR3 runs to 13 residues. The germline V and J ends were trimmed by 5 bases and 5 bases, with 15 bases remaining between them. Germline-derived CDR1 and CDR2 are DFQATT and SNEGSKA (reference sequence).

This specimen consisted of PBMCs from the stem cell graft donor, obtained from the stem cell graft. The chain is built from TRBV20-1 and TRBJ2-5; D is unresolved. The source is a human donor who donated a stem cell graft to a child with acute myeloid leukemia. DNA of the CDR3: TGCAGTGCTCAGGCGGAGAATCGGGAGACCCAGTACTTC. It specifies CSAQAENRETQYF.